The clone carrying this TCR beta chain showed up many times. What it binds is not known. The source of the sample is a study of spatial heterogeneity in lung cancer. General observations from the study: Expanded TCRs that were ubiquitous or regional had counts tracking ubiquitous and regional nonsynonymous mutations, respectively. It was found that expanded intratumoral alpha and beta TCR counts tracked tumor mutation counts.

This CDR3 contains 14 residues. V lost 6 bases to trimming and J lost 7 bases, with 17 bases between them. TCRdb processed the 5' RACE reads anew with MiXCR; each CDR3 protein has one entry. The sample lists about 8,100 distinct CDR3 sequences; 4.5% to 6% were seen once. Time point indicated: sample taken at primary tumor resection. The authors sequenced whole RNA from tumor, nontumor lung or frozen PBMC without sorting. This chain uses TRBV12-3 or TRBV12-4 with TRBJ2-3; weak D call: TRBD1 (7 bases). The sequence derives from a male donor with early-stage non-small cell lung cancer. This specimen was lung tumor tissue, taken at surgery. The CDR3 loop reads CASRYNRGGNTQYF. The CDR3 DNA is TGTGCCAGCAGATACAACAGGGGCGGGAATACGCAGTATTTT.